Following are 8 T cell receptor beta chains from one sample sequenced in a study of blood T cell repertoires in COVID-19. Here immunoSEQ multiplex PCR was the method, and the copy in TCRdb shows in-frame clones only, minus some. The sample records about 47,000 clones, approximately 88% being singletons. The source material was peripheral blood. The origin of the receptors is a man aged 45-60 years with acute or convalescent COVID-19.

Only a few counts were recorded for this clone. Written as DNA, the CDR3 is TGTGCCAGCACCCTGGGGGGGGCGCTTAATTCACCCCTCCACTTT. It specifies CASTLGGALNSPLHF. The rearrangement uses TRBV27 and TRBJ1-6; possibly TRBD1 for D (6 bases). Germline loops: CDR1 MNHEY, CDR2 SMNVEV (reference sequence). Between the trimmed V and J ends, which lost 7 bases and 6 bases, there was a span of 16 bases. The CDR3 length is 15 residues.

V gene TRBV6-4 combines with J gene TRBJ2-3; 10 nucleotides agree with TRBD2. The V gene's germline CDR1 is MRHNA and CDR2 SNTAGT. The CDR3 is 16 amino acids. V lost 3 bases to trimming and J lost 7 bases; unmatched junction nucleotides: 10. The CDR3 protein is CASSEGSRTSGNTQYF. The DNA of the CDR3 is TGTGCCAGCAGTGAGGGTTCCAGGACTAGCGGAAATACGCAGTATTTT.

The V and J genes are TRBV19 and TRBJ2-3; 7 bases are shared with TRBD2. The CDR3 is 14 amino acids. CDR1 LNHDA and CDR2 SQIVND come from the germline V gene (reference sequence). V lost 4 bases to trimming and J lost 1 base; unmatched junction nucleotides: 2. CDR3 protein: CASSSGSRTDTQYF. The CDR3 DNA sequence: TGTGCCAGTAGTAGCGGGAGTCGCACAGATACGCAGTATTTT.

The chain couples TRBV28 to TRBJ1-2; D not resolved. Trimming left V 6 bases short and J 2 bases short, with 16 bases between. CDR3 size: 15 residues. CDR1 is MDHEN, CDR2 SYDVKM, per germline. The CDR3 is CASSPPRVENYGYTF. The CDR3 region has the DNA TGTGCCAGCAGCCCTCCACGAGTGGAGAACTATGGCTACACCTTC.

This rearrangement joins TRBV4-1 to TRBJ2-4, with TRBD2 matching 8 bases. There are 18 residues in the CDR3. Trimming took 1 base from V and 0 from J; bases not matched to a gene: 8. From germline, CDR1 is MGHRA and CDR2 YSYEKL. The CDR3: CASSQGLARTLAKNIQYF. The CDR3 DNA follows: TGCGCCAGCAGCCAAGGACTAGCGAGAACTCTAGCCAAAAACATTCAGTACTTC.

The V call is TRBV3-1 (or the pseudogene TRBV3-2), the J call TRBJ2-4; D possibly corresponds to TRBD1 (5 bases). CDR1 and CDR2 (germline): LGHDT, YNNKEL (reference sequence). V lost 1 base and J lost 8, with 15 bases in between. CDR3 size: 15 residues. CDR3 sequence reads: CASSQVLWEGDIQYF. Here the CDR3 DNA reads TGTGCCAGCAGCCAAGTTTTGTGGGAAGGGGACATTCAGTACTTC.

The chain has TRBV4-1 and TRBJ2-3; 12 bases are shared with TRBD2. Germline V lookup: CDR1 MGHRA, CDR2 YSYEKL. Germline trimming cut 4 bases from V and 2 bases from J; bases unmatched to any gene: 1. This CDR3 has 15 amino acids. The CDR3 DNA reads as TGCGCCAGCAGCCGGACTAGCGGGGACACAGATACGCAGTATTTT. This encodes CASSRTSGDTDTQYF.

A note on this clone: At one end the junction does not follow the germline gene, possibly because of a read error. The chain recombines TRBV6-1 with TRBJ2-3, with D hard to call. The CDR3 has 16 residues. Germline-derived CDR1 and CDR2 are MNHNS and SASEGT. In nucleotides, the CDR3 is TGTGCCAGCAGCGAAGCAGCCAGCGCTAGTACAGATACGCAGTATTTT. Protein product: CASSEAASASTDTQYF.